This TCR beta chain was obtained from a study of beta chain features in type 1 diabetes. Losses at the gene ends were 9 bases for V and 5 bases for J; bases not matched to a gene: 10. Germline CDR1 and CDR2: MNHEY and SVGAGI. CDR3 length: 15 residues. CD45RO/CCR7/CD25/CD127/CD95/CD27 sorting isolated CD4+ naive, central memory, regulatory and stem cell-like memory cells. Investigators reverse transcribed all isolated RNA, so they sequenced expressed TCRB transcripts. Profiling relied on immunoSEQ multiplex PCR, and the TCRdb table lists in-frame clones only, not all of them. The data contain around 250,000 clones, 13% to 15% of them singletons. This clone has more than one count but fewer than ten.

This sequence joins TRBV6-5 and TRBJ2-7, with 13 bases identical to TRBD2. Sample: naive CD4+ T cells from blood. The source of this sequence is a woman aged 40-49 years in good health. CDR3: CASQTRLAGGHEQYF. The CDR3 nucleotides are TGTGCCAGTCAAACCAGACTAGCGGGGGGCCACGAGCAGTACTTC.